This T cell receptor beta chain was captured by sequencing in a study of shared clonotypes between healthy human individuals. Study-wide findings and caveats: Naive CD4 clonotypes were shared across several donors at 4% to 5%.

Investigators divided CD4+ cells into CD45RA+ naive and CD45RA-negative memory subsets. The CDR3 contains 11 residues. Deletions cut 11 bases from V and 7 bases from J, with 11 bases between. Germline values: CDR1 MNHNS, CDR2 SASEGT. Using immunoSEQ multiplex PCR, the repertoire was profiled, and TCRdb retains in-frame clones only, with some absent. The sample carries roughly 2.2 million clones, around 93% recorded once. With regard to this clone: Its antigen is as yet unknown.

The sequence was obtained from a man aged 18 to 30 in good health. Some clones in this sample may be carry-over from other donors' samples. The sequencing input was naive CD4+ T cells from PBMCs. As for subset: CD45RA+ positively selected. The V gene is TRBV6-1, the J gene TRBJ2-2; D unresolved. CDR3: CALKRGGELFF. DNA for the CDR3: TGTGCCTTAAAACGAGGCGGGGAGCTGTTTTTT.